Sequencing of this TCR beta chain was carried out in a study of blood T cell repertoires in COVID-19. Study at large: Researchers got acute and convalescent COVID-19 samples from the United States, Italy and Spain. PBMCs, B-cell-depleted T cells, or T cells provided the cDNA or gDNA that made up the material.

Original data processing: How many nucleated cells were present was estimated from reference gene primer amplification. The assay was immunoSEQ multiplex PCR, and TCRdb's table has in-frame clones only and misses some. That table is the source of V, J and clone size, and D and trimming were worked out from the DNA. The sample lists around 700,000 clones, 85% to 90% occurring once. Trimming cost V 4 bases and J 5 bases, with 11 bases left between them. Germline CDR1 LGHDT, CDR2 YNNKEL (reference sequence). CDR3 length: 13 residues. This chain joins TRBV3-1 (or the pseudogene TRBV3-2) and TRBJ1-2; no clear D. The sequenced sample was peripheral blood. This TCR derives from a woman younger than 30 with acute or convalescent COVID-19. The CDR3 here is CASSPRGSYGYTF. The CDR3 DNA sequence: TGTGCCAGCAGCCCCCGCGGGTCTTATGGCTACACCTTC.